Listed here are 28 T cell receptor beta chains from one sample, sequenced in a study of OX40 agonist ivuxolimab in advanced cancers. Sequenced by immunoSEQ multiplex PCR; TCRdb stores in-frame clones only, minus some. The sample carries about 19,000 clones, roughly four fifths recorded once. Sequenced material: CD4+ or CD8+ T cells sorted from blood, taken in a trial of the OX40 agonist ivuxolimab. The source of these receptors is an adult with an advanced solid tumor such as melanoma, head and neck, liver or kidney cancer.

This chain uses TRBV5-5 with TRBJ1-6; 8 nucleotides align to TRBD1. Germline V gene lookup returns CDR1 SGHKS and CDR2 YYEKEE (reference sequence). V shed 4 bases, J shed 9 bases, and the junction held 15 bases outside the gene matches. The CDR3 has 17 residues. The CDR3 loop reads CASSIRTGFLDTSPLHF. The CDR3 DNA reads TGTGCCAGCAGCATTCGGACAGGGTTCCTGGATACTTCACCCCTCCACTTT.

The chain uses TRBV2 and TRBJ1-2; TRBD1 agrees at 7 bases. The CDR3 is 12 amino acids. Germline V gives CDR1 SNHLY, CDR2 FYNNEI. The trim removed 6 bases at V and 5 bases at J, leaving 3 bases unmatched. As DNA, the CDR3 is TGTGCCAGCAGCAGACAGGGTTATGGCTACACCTTC. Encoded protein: CASSRQGYGYTF. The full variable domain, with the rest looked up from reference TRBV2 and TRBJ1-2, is EPEVTQTPSHQVTQMGQEVILRCVPISNHLYFYWYRQILGQKVEFLVSFYNNEISEKSEIFDDQFSVERPDGSNFTLKIRSTKLEDSAMYFCASSRQGYGYTFGSGTRLTVV.

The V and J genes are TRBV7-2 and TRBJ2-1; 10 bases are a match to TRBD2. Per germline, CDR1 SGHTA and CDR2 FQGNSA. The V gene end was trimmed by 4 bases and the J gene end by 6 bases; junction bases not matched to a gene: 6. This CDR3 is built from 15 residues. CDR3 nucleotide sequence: TGTGCCAGCAGCTCTCTAGCGGGAGTTGGCAATGAGCAGTTCTTC. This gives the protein CASSSLAGVGNEQFF. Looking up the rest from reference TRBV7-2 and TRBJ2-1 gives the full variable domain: GAGVSQSPSNKVTEKGKDVELRCDPISGHTALYWYRQSLGQGLEFLIYFQGNSAPDKSGLPSDRFSAERTGGSVSTLTIQRTQQEDSAVYLCASSSLAGVGNEQFFGPGTRLTVL.

CDR3: CASSLRRGGFSQETQYF. The CDR3 DNA sequence: TGTGCCAGCAGCTTACGGCGGGGGGGCTTCTCCCAAGAGACCCAGTACTTC. The chain carries TRBV7-2 and TRBJ2-5; 9 bases map to TRBD2. The CDR3 extends over 17 amino acids. In germline, CDR1 is SGHTA, CDR2 FQGNSA. V gave up 2 bases and J gave up 1 base; unmatched junction bases: 8.

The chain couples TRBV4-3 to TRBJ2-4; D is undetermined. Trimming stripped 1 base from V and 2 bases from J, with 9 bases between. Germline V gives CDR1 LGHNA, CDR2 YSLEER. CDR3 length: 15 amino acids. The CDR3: CASSQGGGPKNIQYF. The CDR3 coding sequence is TGCGCCAGCAGCCAAGGAGGTGGTCCCAAAAACATTCAGTACTTC.

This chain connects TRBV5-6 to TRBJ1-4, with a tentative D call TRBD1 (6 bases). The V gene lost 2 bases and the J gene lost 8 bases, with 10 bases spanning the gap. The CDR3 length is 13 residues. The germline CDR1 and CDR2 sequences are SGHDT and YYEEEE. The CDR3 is CASSLQGSEKLFF. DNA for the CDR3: TGTGCCAGCAGCTTACAGGGTTCGGAAAAACTGTTTTTT.

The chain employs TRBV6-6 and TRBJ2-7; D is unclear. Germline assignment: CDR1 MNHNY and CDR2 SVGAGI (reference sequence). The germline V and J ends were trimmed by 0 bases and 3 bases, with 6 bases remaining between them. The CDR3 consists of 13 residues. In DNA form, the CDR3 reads TGTGCCAGCAGTTACTCGTGGAACTACGAGCAGTACTTC. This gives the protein CASSYSWNYEQYF.

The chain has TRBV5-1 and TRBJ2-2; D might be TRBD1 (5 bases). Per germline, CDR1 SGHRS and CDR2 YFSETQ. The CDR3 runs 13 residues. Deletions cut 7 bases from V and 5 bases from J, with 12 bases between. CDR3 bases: TGCGCCAGCCGACTTTCAGGGACCGGGGAGCTGTTTTTT. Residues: CASRLSGTGELFF.

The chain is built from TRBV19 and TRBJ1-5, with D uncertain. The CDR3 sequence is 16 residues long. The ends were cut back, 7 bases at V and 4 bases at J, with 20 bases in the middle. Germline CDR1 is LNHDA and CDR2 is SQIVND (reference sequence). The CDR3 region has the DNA TGTGCCAGTAACCCAGCGGACTTAATTCGAAATCAGCCCCAGCATTTT. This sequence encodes CASNPADLIRNQPQHF.

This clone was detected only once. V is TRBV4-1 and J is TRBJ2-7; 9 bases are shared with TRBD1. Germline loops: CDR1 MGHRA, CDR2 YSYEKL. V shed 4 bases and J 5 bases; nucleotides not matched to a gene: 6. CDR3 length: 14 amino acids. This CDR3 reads CASSPRDRVNEQYF. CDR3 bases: TGCGCCAGCAGCCCCCGGGACAGGGTAAACGAGCAGTACTTC.

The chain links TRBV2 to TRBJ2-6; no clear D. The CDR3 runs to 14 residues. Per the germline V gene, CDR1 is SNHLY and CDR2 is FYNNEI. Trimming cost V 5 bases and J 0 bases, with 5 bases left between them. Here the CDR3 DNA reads TGTGCCAGCAGTCACACCTCTGGGGCCAACGTCCTGACTTTC. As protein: CASSHTSGANVLTF.

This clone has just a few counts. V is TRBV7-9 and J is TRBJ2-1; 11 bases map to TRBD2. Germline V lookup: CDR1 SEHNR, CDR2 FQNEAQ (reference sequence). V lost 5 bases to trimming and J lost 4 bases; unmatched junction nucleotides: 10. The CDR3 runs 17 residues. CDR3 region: CASSTLAGGKEYNEQFF. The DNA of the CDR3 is TGTGCCAGCAGCACCTTAGCGGGAGGGAAAGAATACAATGAGCAGTTCTTC.

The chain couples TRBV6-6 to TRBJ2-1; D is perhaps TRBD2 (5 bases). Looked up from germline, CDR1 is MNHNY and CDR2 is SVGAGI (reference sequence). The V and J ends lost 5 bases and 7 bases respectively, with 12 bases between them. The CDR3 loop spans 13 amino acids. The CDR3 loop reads CASSEKWRNEQFF. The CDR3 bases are TGTGCCAGCAGTGAGAAATGGAGGAATGAGCAGTTCTTC.

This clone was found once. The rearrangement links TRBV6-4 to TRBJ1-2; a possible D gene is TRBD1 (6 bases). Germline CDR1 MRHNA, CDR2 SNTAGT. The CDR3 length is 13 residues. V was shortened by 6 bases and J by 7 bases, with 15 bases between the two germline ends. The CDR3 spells CASSEQGIGGYTF. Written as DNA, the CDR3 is TGTGCCAGCAGCGAACAGGGAATCGGTGGCTACACCTTC.

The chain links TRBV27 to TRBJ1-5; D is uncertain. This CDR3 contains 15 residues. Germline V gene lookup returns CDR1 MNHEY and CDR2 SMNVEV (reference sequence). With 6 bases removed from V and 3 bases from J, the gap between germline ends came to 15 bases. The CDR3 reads CASRPSRGINQPQHF. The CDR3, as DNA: TGTGCCAGCAGGCCGTCACGAGGAATCAATCAGCCCCAGCATTTT.

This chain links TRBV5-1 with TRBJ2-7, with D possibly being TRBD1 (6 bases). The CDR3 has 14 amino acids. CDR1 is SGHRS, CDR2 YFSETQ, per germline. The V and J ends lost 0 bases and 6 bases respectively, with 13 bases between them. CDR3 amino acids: CASSLDRVRSEQYF. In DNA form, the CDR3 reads TGCGCCAGCAGCTTGGACAGGGTTAGGTCCGAGCAGTACTTC.

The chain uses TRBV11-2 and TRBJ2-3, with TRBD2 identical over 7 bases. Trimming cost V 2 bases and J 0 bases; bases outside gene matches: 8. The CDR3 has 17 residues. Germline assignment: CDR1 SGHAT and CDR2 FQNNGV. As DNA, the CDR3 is TGTGCCAGCAGCTTACGACTAGCAGCTGATAGCACAGATACGCAGTATTTT. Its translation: CASSLRLAADSTDTQYF.

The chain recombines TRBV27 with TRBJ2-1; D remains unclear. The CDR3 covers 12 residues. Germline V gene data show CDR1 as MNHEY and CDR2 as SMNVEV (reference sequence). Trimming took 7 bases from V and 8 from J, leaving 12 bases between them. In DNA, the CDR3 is TGTGCCAGCACTTCCTCAGGCGATGAGCAGTTCTTC. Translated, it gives CASTSSGDEQFF.

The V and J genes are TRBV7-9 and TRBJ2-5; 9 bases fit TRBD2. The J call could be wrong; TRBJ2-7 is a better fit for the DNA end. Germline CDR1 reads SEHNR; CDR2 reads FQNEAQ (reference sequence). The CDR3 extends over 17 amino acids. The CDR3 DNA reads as TGTGCCAGCAGCTTAGAGGTTGGGGTACTAGCGGGCGACGAGCAGTACTTC. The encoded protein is CASSLEVGVLAGDEQYF.

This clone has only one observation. CDR3: CASSLVSGAPYSNQPQHF. CDR3 coding DNA: TGTGCCAGCAGCTTGGTATCGGGGGCCCCTTATAGCAATCAGCCCCAGCATTTT. V is TRBV5-5 and J is TRBJ1-5; D is perhaps TRBD1 (6 bases). CDR3 length: 18 amino acids. Germline CDR1 and CDR2: SGHKS and YYEKEE (reference sequence). V lost 0 bases and J 0 bases, leaving 16 bases between the germline ends.

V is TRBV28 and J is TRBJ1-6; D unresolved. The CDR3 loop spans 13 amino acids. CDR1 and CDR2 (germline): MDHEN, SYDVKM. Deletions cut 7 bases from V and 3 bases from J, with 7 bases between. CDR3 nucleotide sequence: TGTGCCAGCACGGACCTCTATAATTCACCCCTCCACTTT. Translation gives CASTDLYNSPLHF. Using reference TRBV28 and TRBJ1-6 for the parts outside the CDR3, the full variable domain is DVKVTQSSRYLVKRTGEKVFLECVQDMDHENMFWYRQDPGLGLRLIYFSYDVKMKEKGDIPEGYSVSREKKERFSLILESASTNQTSMYLCASTDLYNSPLHFGNGTRLTVT.

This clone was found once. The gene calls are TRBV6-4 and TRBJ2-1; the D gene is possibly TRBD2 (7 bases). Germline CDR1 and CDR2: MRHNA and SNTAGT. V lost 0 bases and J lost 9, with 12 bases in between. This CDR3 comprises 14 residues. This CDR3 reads CASSDSGGAGEQFF. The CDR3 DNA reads TGTGCCAGCAGTGACTCGGGGGGGGCGGGTGAGCAGTTCTTC.

The CDR3 DNA follows: TGCGCCAGCAGCGCGGGGACTAGTATTGGCAATGAGCAGTTCTTC. The encoded protein is CASSAGTSIGNEQFF. The chain uses TRBV5-1 and TRBJ2-1, with TRBD2 identical over 8 bases. The CDR3 spans 15 residues. CDR1 SGHRS and CDR2 YFSETQ come from the germline V gene. Trimming removed 4 bases from V and 6 bases from J; junction bases left unmatched: 9.

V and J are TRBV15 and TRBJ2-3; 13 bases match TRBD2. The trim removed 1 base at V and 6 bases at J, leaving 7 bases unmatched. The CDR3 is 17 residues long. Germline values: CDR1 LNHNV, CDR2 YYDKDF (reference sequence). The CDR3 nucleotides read TGTGCCACCAGCAGAGTCACTAGCGGGAGGGCCTTGGATACGCAGTATTTT. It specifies CATSRVTSGRALDTQYF.

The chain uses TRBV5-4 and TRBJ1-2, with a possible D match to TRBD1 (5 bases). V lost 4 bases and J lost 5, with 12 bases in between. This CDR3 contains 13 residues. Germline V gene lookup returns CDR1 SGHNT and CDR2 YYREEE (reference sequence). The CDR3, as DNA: TGTGCCAGCAGCGCCGGGACCGAGTATGGCTACACCTTC. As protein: CASSAGTEYGYTF.

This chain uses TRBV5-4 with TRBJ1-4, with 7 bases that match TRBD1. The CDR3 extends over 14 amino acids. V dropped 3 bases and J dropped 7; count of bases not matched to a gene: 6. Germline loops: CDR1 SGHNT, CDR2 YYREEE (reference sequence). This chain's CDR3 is CASSSQRDSEKLFF. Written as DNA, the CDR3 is TGTGCCAGCAGCTCTCAAAGGGACAGTGAAAAACTGTTTTTT. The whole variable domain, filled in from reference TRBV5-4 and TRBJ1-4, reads ETGVTQSPTHLIKTRGQQVTLRCSSQSGHNTVSWYQQALGQGPQFIFQYYREEENGRGNFPPRFSGLQFPNYSSELNVNALELDDSALYLCASSSQRDSEKLFFGSGTQLSVL.

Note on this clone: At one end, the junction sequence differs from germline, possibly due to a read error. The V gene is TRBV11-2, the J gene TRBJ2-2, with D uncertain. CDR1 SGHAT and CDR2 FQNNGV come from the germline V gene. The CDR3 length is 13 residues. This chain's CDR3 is CASSLENSGELFF. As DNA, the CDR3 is TGTGCCAGCAGCTTAGAGAACAGCGGGGAGCTGTTTTTT.

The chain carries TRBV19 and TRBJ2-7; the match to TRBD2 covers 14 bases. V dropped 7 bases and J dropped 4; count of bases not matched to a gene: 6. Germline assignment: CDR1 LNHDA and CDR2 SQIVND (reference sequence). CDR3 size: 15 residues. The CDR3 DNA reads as TGTGCCAGTAATTCCGGGACTAGCGGGAGTTACGAGCAGTACTTC. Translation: CASNSGTSGSYEQYF.